This T cell receptor (beta chain) was sequenced during a study of OX40 agonist ivuxolimab in advanced cancers. Study-level information: Patients with prior anti-PD-1, anti-PD-L1 or anti-CTLA-4 therapy were eligible; 40% had some.

TCRdb keeps only in-frame clones here, not all; method: immunoSEQ multiplex PCR. The sample gives tens of thousands of clones, approximately 90% of which show up once; roughly an eighth is in the top ten. By share, this clone counts as medium-sized. Patients were excluded for autoimmune disease history or systemic immunosuppression. The V end was cut by 4 bases, the J end by 2 bases, with 14 bases between. Looked up from germline, CDR1 is ENHRY and CDR2 is SYGVKD. The CDR3 consists of 16 residues. The chain links TRBV10-3 to TRBJ2-2; weak D call: TRBD1 (6 bases). The material sequenced was CD4+ or CD8+ T cells sorted from blood, taken in a trial of the OX40 agonist ivuxolimab. This sequence originates from an adult with an advanced solid tumor such as melanoma, head and neck, liver or kidney cancer. CDR3 sequence (DNA): TGTGCCATCAGTGGGGTACAGGGACCAAACACCGGGGAGCTGTTTTTT. Encoded protein: CAISGVQGPNTGELFF.